This T cell receptor (beta chain) was documented in a study of CD8 T cells in ankylosing spondylitis. Study-level findings and limits: Previously reported in reactive arthritis synovial fluid and blood were some of the motif variants. A CD8+ phenotype characterized the disease-linked clones, which were relatively rare in peripheral blood. A motif of 7 to 9 highly homologous TCR beta variants was seen as apparently characteristic of ankylosing spondylitis blood. Disease-linked clones reportedly concentrated significantly in matched ankylosing spondylitis synovial fluid.

The CDR3 is 15 residues long. The ends were cut back, 1 base at V and 0 bases at J, with 7 bases in the middle. Germline-derived CDR1 and CDR2 are SGHVS and FQNEAQ. By quantitative 5'-RACE with molecular barcodes, the TCR beta libraries were made. MiXCR, run by TCRdb on the 5' RACE reads, gives a single entry per CDR3 protein. The table has some 330,000 distinct CDR3 sequences, 8% seen once; the top ten hold roughly 15%. Many counts were recorded for this clonotype. Its antigen is still unknown. The receptor comes from a male donor with ankylosing spondylitis. Sequenced input: blood, either unsorted or a sorted T cell fraction (not recorded which). This rearrangement joins TRBV7-8 to TRBJ1-3; D ambiguous. CDR3 protein: CASSLGSASGNTIYF. The DNA for the CDR3 is TGTGCCAGCAGCTTAGGATCGGCCTCTGGAAACACCATATATTTT.